The next 8 T cell receptor beta chains were all read from a single sample in a study of blood T cell repertoires in COVID-19. Clones were sequenced by immunoSEQ multiplex PCR, and TCRdb holds only the in-frame ones, with some missing. The sample lists 130,000 to 150,000 clones; about four fifths were seen once. The sample was peripheral blood. These receptors were obtained from a woman aged 80 or over with acute or convalescent COVID-19.

The rearrangement links TRBV4-1 to TRBJ2-5; D unclear. Germline V gene lookup returns CDR1 MGHRA and CDR2 YSYEKL. The germline V and J ends were trimmed by 3 bases and 5 bases, with 16 bases remaining between them. The CDR3 extends over 15 amino acids. CDR3 nucleotides: TGCGCCAGCAGCCACGCTTCGACTCCCGGGGAGACCCAGTACTTC. Translated: CASSHASTPGETQYF.

This clone was seen only once. The chain links TRBV19 to TRBJ1-5; D might be TRBD1 (5 bases). The V end was cut by 0 bases, the J end by 7 bases, with 10 bases between. Germline CDR1 and CDR2: LNHDA and SQIVND (reference sequence). This CDR3 is built from 14 residues. The CDR3 DNA sequence: TGTGCCAGTAGTATAGAAGGACAAACACAGCCCCAGCATTTT. Translation gives CASSIEGQTQPQHF. Using reference TRBV19 and TRBJ1-5 for the parts outside the CDR3, the full variable domain is DGGITQSPKYLFRKEGQNVTLSCEQNLNHDAMYWYRQDPGQGLRLIYYSQIVNDFQKGDIAEGYSVSREKKESFPLTVTSAQKNPTAFYLCASSIEGQTQPQHFGDGTRLSIL.

This sequence joins TRBV18 and TRBJ1-3; TRBD1 matches at 10 bases. Germline V gene data show CDR1 as KGHSH and CDR2 as LQKENI. The CDR3 length is 15 residues. The trim removed 6 bases at V and 2 bases at J, leaving 4 bases unmatched. CDR3 nucleotide sequence: TGTGCCAGCTCTCTTGGACAGGGGGCTGGAAACACCATATATTTT. Translated: CASSLGQGAGNTIYF.

The J gene is TRBJ2-3, the V gene TRBV2; 9 nucleotides line up with TRBD2. The CDR3 totals 16 residues. Germline trimming cut 7 bases from V and 1 base from J; bases unmatched to any gene: 9. Germline assignment: CDR1 SNHLY and CDR2 FYNNEI. The CDR3 DNA is TGTGCCAGCAATGGGGCTAGCGGGGACCGCACAGATACGCAGTATTTT. Translation gives CASNGASGDRTDTQYF.

This clone was recorded a few times. The V call is TRBV10-3, the J call TRBJ1-2; 12 bases fit TRBD1. Germline CDR1 reads ENHRY; CDR2 reads SYGVKD. Losses at the gene ends were 4 bases for V and 9 bases for J; bases not matched to a gene: 6. There are 14 residues in the CDR3. CDR3 nucleotide sequence: TGTGCCATCAGTGGGGACAGGGGGCCACGGAGCTACACCTTC. Its translation: CAISGDRGPRSYTF.

V usage is TRBV12-3 or TRBV12-4 and J usage is TRBJ1-1; weak D call: TRBD1 (6 bases). The V end was cut by 6 bases, the J end by 7 bases, with 15 bases between. This CDR3 is 13 amino acids long. The CDR3 is CASSPTGTLEAFF. CDR3 DNA sequence: TGTGCCAGCAGCCCGACAGGTACCCTTGAAGCTTTCTTT.

The J gene is TRBJ1-4, the V gene TRBV20-1, with 8 positions matching TRBD1. V dropped 3 bases and J dropped 0; count of bases not matched to a gene: 6. This CDR3 is 16 amino acids long. Per germline, CDR1 DFQATT and CDR2 SNEGSKA (reference sequence). The CDR3, as DNA: TGCAGTGCTAGTACAACAGGGGGGGCAACTAATGAAAAACTGTTTTTT. This sequence encodes CSASTTGGATNEKLFF.

The chain links TRBV20-1 to TRBJ1-4, with no clear D. CDR3 length: 13 residues. Trimming cost V 3 bases and J 4 bases, with 9 bases left between them. The germline gives CDR1 DFQATT, CDR2 SNEGSKA (reference sequence). CDR3 loop: CSASRTVNEKLFF. CDR3 DNA sequence: TGCAGTGCTAGTCGTACAGTTAATGAAAAACTGTTTTTT.